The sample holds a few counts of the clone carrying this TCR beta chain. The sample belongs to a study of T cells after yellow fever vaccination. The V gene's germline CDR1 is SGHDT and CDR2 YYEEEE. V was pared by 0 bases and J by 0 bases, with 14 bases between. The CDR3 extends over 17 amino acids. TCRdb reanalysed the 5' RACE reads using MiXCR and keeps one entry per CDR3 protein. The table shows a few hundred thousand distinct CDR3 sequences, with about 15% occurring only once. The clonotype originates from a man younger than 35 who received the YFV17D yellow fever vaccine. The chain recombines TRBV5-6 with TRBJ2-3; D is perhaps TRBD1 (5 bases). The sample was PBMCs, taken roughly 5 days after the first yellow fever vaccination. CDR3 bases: TGTGCCAGCAGCTTGGCCGCGACAGTCCTTAGCACAGATACGCAGTATTTT. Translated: CASSLAATVLSTDTQYF.